Following are 25 T cell receptor beta chains from one sample sequenced in a study of sequential checkpoint blockade in melanoma. Measured with immunoSEQ multiplex PCR; TCRdb has only the in-frame clones, and not every one. The table lists just under 20,000 clones, about 81% of them singletons. Sample treatment: randomized to nivolumab then ipilimumab (arm A) or the reverse (arm B). The source material was CD8+ T cells sorted from blood (inferred from file names), sampled from a patient given nivolumab and ipilimumab in sequence. The source is a human donor with melanoma.

The chain employs TRBV6-5 and TRBJ2-7; D is possibly TRBD1 (6 bases). V lost 6 bases to trimming and J lost 6 bases, with 18 bases between them. The CDR3 extends over 14 amino acids. Germline loops: CDR1 MNHEY, CDR2 SVGAGI. CDR3 in DNA: TGTGCCAGCAGCCCCTACGAGGGGGTTGGCGAGCAGTACTTC. Protein: CASSPYEGVGEQYF.

This chain links TRBV7-9 with TRBJ2-7; D remains unclear. From germline, CDR1 is SEHNR and CDR2 FQNEAQ (reference sequence). This CDR3 has 16 amino acids. Between the trimmed V and J ends, which lost 2 bases and 2 bases, there was a span of 16 bases. The CDR3 DNA is TGTGCCAGCAGCTTAAAATTAAGTCAGAAACCCTACGAGCAGTACTTC. This encodes CASSLKLSQKPYEQYF.

The count of this clone is one. V and J are TRBV19 and TRBJ1-1; tentatively, D is TRBD1 (5 bases). The V end lost 5 bases, the J end lost 4 bases, and 14 bases lay between the germline ends. Germline V gene data show CDR1 as LNHDA and CDR2 as SQIVND (reference sequence). The CDR3 extends over 14 amino acids. The CDR3 DNA sequence: TGTGCCAGTAGTTGGGGGGGAATGGGCACTGAAGCTTTCTTT. This encodes CASSWGGMGTEAFF.

The chain recombines TRBV5-4 with TRBJ2-7; 11 nucleotides match TRBD1. The V and J ends lost 4 bases and 2 bases, in that order; junction bases with no gene match: 5. Germline assignment: CDR1 SGHNT and CDR2 YYREEE (reference sequence). The CDR3 loop spans 15 amino acids. Here the CDR3 DNA reads TGTGCCAGCAGCGGGGGACAGGGGGTCACCTACGAGCAGTACTTC. Amino acid sequence: CASSGGQGVTYEQYF.

The chain uses TRBV2 and TRBJ2-7, with D perhaps matching TRBD1 (5 bases). Between the trimmed V and J ends, which lost 2 bases and 0 bases, there was a span of 14 bases. The length of the CDR3 is 16 residues. CDR1 is SNHLY and CDR2 is FYNNEI in the germline V gene. CDR3 coding DNA: TGTGCCAGCAGTGAAAAGGTACAGGCGACCTCCTACGAGCAGTACTTC. It translates to CASSEKVQATSYEQYF.

This clone occurred once. J is TRBJ2-5 and V is TRBV30, with a weak D call TRBD1 (5 bases). Matching the DNA end better, TRBJ2-7 makes the J call doubtful. CDR3 size: 13 residues. Germline V gene sequence: CDR1 GTSNPN, CDR2 SVGIG (reference sequence). The CDR3 here is CAWSVTATYEQYF. Written as DNA, the CDR3 is TGTGCCTGGAGTGTGACAGCTACCTACGAGCAGTACTTC.

This clone was seen once. The chain couples TRBV2 to TRBJ1-2, with no clear D. V lost 8 bases and J lost 0, with 10 bases in between. The germline V gene encodes CDR1 SNHLY and CDR2 FYNNEI. The CDR3 contains 13 residues. The CDR3 coding sequence is TGTGCCAGCGGGCGGGCCACTAACTATGGCTACACCTTC. It translates to CASGRATNYGYTF.

The J gene is TRBJ2-5, the V gene TRBV28; 8 bases fit TRBD2. Near its end, the DNA agrees better with TRBJ2-7, so the J call may be wrong. From germline, CDR1 is MDHEN and CDR2 SYDVKM. CDR3 size: 18 residues. The CDR3 region has the DNA TGTGCCAGCAAACCGGACGAGCTTAGACGGGAGGGCTACTACGAGCAGTACTTC. Protein: CASKPDELRREGYYEQYF.

The chain has TRBV28 and TRBJ2-5, with TRBD2 as a possible D gene (6 bases). V lost 2 bases, J lost 11 bases, and 15 bases lay in between. From germline, CDR1 is MDHEN and CDR2 SYDVKM. The CDR3 has 13 residues. CDR3 sequence (DNA): TGTGCCAGCAGTTTAGATCCGGGAGCGGAGCAGTACTTC. The encoded protein is CASSLDPGAEQYF.

This sequence joins TRBV7-8 and TRBJ2-7; D unresolved. The ends were cut back, 1 base at V and 1 base at J, with 17 bases in the middle. Germline assignment: CDR1 SGHVS and CDR2 FQNEAQ. This CDR3 region has 17 residues. The CDR3 loop reads CASSLGRADLSSYEQYF. DNA for the CDR3: TGTGCCAGCAGCTTAGGGCGCGCGGATCTATCTTCCTACGAGCAGTACTTC. Variable domain in full (rest from reference TRBV7-8 and TRBJ2-7): GAGVSQSPRYKVAKRGQDVALRCDPISGHVSLFWYQQALGQGPEFLTYFQNEAQLDKSGLPSDRFFAERPEGSVSTLKIQRTQQEDSAVYLCASSLGRADLSSYEQYFGPGTRLTVT.

This clone was seen once. The chain employs TRBV6-1 and TRBJ2-7; D might be TRBD1 (6 bases). Germline CDR1 is MNHNS and CDR2 is SASEGT. The CDR3 contains 14 residues. V shed 3 bases and J shed 2 bases, with 11 bases lying between them. CDR3 coding DNA: TGTGCCAGCAGTGAGGGACACGGGACCTACGAGCAGTACTTC. Translation: CASSEGHGTYEQYF.

The genes are TRBV19 and TRBJ1-1, with 7 bases that match TRBD1. With 4 bases clipped from V and 3 bases from J, the junction kept 11 bases outside the gene matches. Germline V CDR1 and CDR2: LNHDA, SQIVND (reference sequence). This CDR3 comprises 16 residues. CDR3 residues: CASSKMGQYEDTEAFF. DNA of the CDR3: TGTGCCAGTAGTAAGATGGGACAGTACGAGGACACTGAAGCTTTCTTT.

This chain links TRBV25-1 with TRBJ2-7; D might be TRBD1 (6 bases). Germline V CDR1 and CDR2: MGHDK, SYGVNS. CDR3 length: 14 residues. Trimming removed 1 base at V and 3 bases at J, with 10 bases between. The CDR3 spells CASSESGRGYEQYF. Written as DNA, the CDR3 is TGTGCCAGCAGTGAATCGGGCAGGGGCTACGAGCAGTACTTC.

The chain carries TRBV27 and TRBJ2-7; TRBD2 agrees at 13 bases. Losses at the gene ends were 2 bases for V and 4 bases for J; bases not matched to a gene: 5. CDR1 MNHEY and CDR2 SMNVEV come from the germline V gene (reference sequence). The CDR3 is 16 residues long. The CDR3 loop is CASSLTVTSGRYEQYF. In DNA form, the CDR3 reads TGTGCCAGCAGTTTAACGGTGACTAGCGGGAGGTACGAGCAGTACTTC.

This clone was observed a few times. The chain recombines TRBV11-2 with TRBJ2-3, with 9 bases aligning to TRBD2. This CDR3 is 17 amino acids long. The V and J ends lost 2 bases and 4 bases, in that order; junction bases with no gene match: 10. Per the germline V gene, CDR1 is SGHAT and CDR2 is FQNNGV. The chain's CDR3 is CASSLTGAGGLPDTQYF. CDR3 coding DNA: TGTGCCAGCAGCTTAACGGGGGCGGGAGGGCTCCCAGATACGCAGTATTTT.

This chain connects TRBV7-5 to TRBJ1-5. TRBV7-5 is marked as a pseudogene. The CDR3 is 14 amino acids. CDR3 nucleotide sequence: TGTGCCAGCAGCCCCCAAGGCGGCAGCTTCCCCCAGCATTTT. It specifies CASSPQGGSFPQHF.

The genes are TRBV15 and TRBJ1-1, with 10 bases lining up with TRBD1. Unmatched junction bases numbered 22, after V lost 1 base and J lost 11 bases. Germline V gives CDR1 LNHNV, CDR2 YYDKDF (reference sequence). There are 19 residues in the CDR3. CDR3 protein: CATSRGFFGGGQGISGAFF. The CDR3 DNA sequence: TGTGCCACCAGCAGAGGATTTTTTGGCGGGGGACAGGGGATATCCGGGGCTTTCTTT.

J is TRBJ2-7 and V is TRBV6-5, with D possibly matching TRBD2 (7 bases). The V and J ends lost 6 bases and 5 bases respectively, with 14 bases between them. This CDR3 comprises 13 residues. Germline assignment: CDR1 MNHEY and CDR2 SVGAGI. The chain's CDR3 is CASSQGRGNEQYF. Here the CDR3 DNA reads TGTGCCAGCAGCCAGGGGAGGGGGAACGAGCAGTACTTC.

The chain employs TRBV29-1 and TRBJ1-1, with D possibly TRBD1 on 5 matching bases. The V end lost 4 bases, the J end lost 2 bases, and 14 bases lay between the germline ends. Germline V lookup: CDR1 SQVTM, CDR2 ANQGSEA. The CDR3 runs to 14 residues. Here the CDR3 reads CSVVRGEGNTEAFF. The CDR3 DNA reads TGCAGCGTTGTTCGAGGGGAGGGAAACACTGAAGCTTTCTTT.

The V gene is TRBV28, the J gene TRBJ2-7; no clear D gene. Between the trimmed V and J ends, which lost 6 bases and 5 bases, there was a span of 5 bases. The germline V gene has CDR1 MDHEN and CDR2 SYDVKM. The CDR3 is 10 residues long. The CDR3 reads CASSRNEQYF. The CDR3 DNA sequence: TGTGCCAGCAGCCGTAACGAGCAGTACTTC.

The rearrangement uses TRBV2 and TRBJ2-7; TRBD2 matches at 11 bases. Germline V gene sequence: CDR1 SNHLY, CDR2 FYNNEI. J lost 0 bases, V lost 9 bases, and 7 bases had no gene match. The CDR3 sequence is 15 residues long. CDR3 sequence reads: CASFSSGGTSYEQYF. Written as DNA, the CDR3 is TGTGCCAGTTTCTCTAGCGGGGGGACCTCCTACGAGCAGTACTTC.

This chain links TRBV7-9 with TRBJ1-4; TRBD1 matches 9 bases. In germline, CDR1 is SEHNR, CDR2 FQNEAQ (reference sequence). With 5 bases clipped from V and 7 bases from J, the junction kept 5 bases outside the gene matches. This CDR3 is 14 amino acids long. The CDR3 spells CASSGTGPGEKLFF. The CDR3 DNA reads as TGTGCCAGCAGCGGGACAGGGCCGGGTGAAAAACTGTTTTTT.

This chain joins TRBV10-3 and TRBJ1-5; 8 nucleotides line up with TRBD1. V was pared by 6 bases and J by 7 bases, with 8 bases of the junction left unmatched. CDR3 length: 14 amino acids. Per germline, CDR1 ENHRY and CDR2 SYGVKD. The CDR3 spells CAISPGGAKQPQHF. CDR3 sequence (DNA): TGTGCCATCAGCCCAGGGGGCGCGAAACAGCCCCAGCATTTT.

Concerning this clone itself: Other DNA sequences from this sample encode an identical CDR3 as well. The chain recombines TRBV19 with TRBJ2-7; 8 bases are a match to TRBD1. CDR3 length: 15 amino acids. The germline gives CDR1 LNHDA, CDR2 SQIVND (reference sequence). The V and J ends lost 1 base and 1 base, in that order; junction bases with no gene match: 3. CDR3 sequence reads: CASSIGTGGSYEQYF. The CDR3 DNA is TGTGCCAGTAGTATAGGAACAGGGGGTTCCTACGAGCAGTACTTC.

V and J are TRBV5-6 and TRBJ1-1; a possible D gene is TRBD1 (6 bases). In germline, CDR1 is SGHDT, CDR2 YYEEEE. Deletions cut 0 bases from V and 4 bases from J, with 10 bases between. The CDR3 runs to 14 residues. The CDR3 bases are TGTGCCAGCAGCTTGGAGGGGGAGTTCACTGAAGCTTTCTTT. Residues: CASSLEGEFTEAFF.